This section outlines one TCR beta chain sequence together with its context. Its target is unknown. Produced via immunoSEQ multiplex PCR; TCRdb's table is partial and in-frame only. The data hold 150,000 to 200,000 clones, with about 90% observed a single time. This record comes from a study of T cell responses to AZD1222 COVID-19 vaccine. Notes on the study in general: At baseline, just five or six AZD1222 recipients tested seropositive. Unmutated variant regions are reportedly the target of nearly half of TCRs that are spike-specific. The CD4 TCRs associated with vaccination extended across spike and predominated at 160-218 and 743-854. There were repertoire samples only from the period after the peak T cell response.

CDR1 is SNHLY and CDR2 is FYNNEI in the germline V gene. The CDR3 spans 15 residues. Trimming at V came to 3 bases and at J to 9 bases, leaving 7 bases not matched to a gene. This chain joins TRBV2 and TRBJ1-6; 8 bases map to TRBD1. This sequence was found in an adult in good health. The sequenced sample was peripheral blood, obtained on day 0 of AZD1222 vaccination. The CDR3, as DNA: TGTGCCAGCAGTGATCGACAGGGGCGAGTTTCACCCCTCCACTTT. Its translation is CASSDRQGRVSPLHF. Supplemented by reference TRBV2 and TRBJ1-6, the full variable domain reads EPEVTQTPSHQVTQMGQEVILRCVPISNHLYFYWYRQILGQKVEFLVSFYNNEISEKSEIFDDQFSVERPDGSNFTLKIRSTKLEDSAMYFCASSDRQGRVSPLHFGNGTRLTVT.